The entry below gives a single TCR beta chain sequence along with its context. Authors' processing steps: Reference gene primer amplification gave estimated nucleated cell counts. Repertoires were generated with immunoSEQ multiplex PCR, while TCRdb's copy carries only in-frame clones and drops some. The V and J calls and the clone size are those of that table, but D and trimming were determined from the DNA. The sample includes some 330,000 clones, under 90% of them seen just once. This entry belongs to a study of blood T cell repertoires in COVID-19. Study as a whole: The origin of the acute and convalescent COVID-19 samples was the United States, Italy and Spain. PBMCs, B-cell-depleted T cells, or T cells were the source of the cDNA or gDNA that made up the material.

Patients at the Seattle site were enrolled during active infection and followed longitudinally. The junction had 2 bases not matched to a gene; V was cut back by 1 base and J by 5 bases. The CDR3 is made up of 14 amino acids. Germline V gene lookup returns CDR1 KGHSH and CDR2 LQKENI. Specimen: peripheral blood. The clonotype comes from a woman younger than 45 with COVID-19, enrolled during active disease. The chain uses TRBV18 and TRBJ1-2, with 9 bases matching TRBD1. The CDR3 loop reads CASSPLGQGYGYTF. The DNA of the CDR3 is TGTGCCAGCTCACCACTGGGACAGGGTTATGGCTACACCTTC.